The clone carrying this T cell receptor beta chain was counted between two and nine times. This sample was taken from a study of blood T cell repertoires in COVID-19. Data came from immunoSEQ multiplex PCR; TCRdb stores just in-frame clones and leaves some out. The sample records approximately 250,000 clones, about 87% being singletons. Trimming took 0 bases from V and 8 from J, leaving 14 bases between them. The CDR3 is made up of 14 amino acids. The germline gives CDR1 SGHDT, CDR2 YYEEEE. The TCR was taken from a human donor in a cohort sampled during active COVID-19. This sequence joins TRBV5-6 and TRBJ1-2; the D is unclear. Sequencing used peripheral blood. The CDR3 loop reads CASSLASEGVGYTF. In DNA form, the CDR3 reads TGTGCCAGCAGCTTGGCCTCCGAGGGCGTGGGCTACACCTTC. The whole variable domain, filled in from reference TRBV5-6 and TRBJ1-2, reads DAGVTQSPTHLIKTRGQQVTLRCSPKSGHDTVSWYQQALGQGPQFIFQYYEEEERQRGNFPDRFSGHQFPNYSSELNVNALLLGDSALYLCASSLASEGVGYTFGSGTRLTVV.